This T cell receptor (beta chain) was identified in a study of T-cell reconstitution after alpha-beta-depleted transplantation in children. General study points: The origin of high day-60 TCRbeta diversity in some patients lay in surviving recipient T cells and thymic progenitors.

About this clonotype itself: What it recognizes is unknown.

The J segment lost 9 bases and the V segment lost 5 bases, leaving 14 bases of the junction unmatched. This CDR3 is 17 amino acids long. Germline V gives CDR1 SGHVS, CDR2 FNYEAQ. Unique molecular identifiers tagged the TCRbeta library. Each CDR3 protein is one row after TCRdb ran MiXCR on the PCR reads. The sample shows 600,000 to 700,000 distinct CDR3 sequences, roughly 13% of them seen only once. Specimen: PBMCs, collected before TCRalphabeta/CD19-depleted stem cell transplant. This rearrangement joins TRBV7-6 to TRBJ2-1, with 12 bases that match TRBD2. The sequence came from a girl aged 2-10 years with congenital amegakaryocytic thrombocytopenia, due to receive a stem cell transplant. CDR3 sequence: CASSQRTSGIVSGEQFF. CDR3 in DNA: TGTGCCAGCAGCCAGCGGACTAGCGGGATTGTGAGTGGTGAGCAGTTCTTC. The full variable domain, with the rest looked up from reference TRBV7-6 and TRBJ2-1, is GAGVSQSPRYKVTKRGQDVALRCDPISGHVSLYWYRQALGQGPEFLTYFNYEAQQDKSGLPNDRFSAERPEGSISTLTIQRTEQRDSAMYRCASSQRTSGIVSGEQFFGPGTRLTVL.